The next 24 T cell receptor beta chains were all read from a single sample in a study of cytomegalovirus exposure and HLA in healthy donors. PCR employed 60 Vbeta and 13 Jbeta primers. Sequenced by immunoSEQ multiplex PCR; TCRdb stores in-frame clones only, minus some. This table holds about 120,000 clones, about three fifths found once. Sequencing was carried out using PBMCs. These receptors were obtained from a middle-aged woman in good health and CMV-seropositive.

This chain links TRBV29-1 with TRBJ2-2; D is perhaps TRBD1 (5 bases). The CDR3 covers 13 residues. Between the trimmed V and J ends, which lost 6 bases and 6 bases, there was a span of 14 bases. CDR1 SQVTM and CDR2 ANQGSEA come from the germline V gene. CDR3: CSVQGIRSGELFF. The CDR3 DNA is TGCAGCGTCCAGGGAATTCGATCCGGGGAGCTGTTTTTT.

CDR3 coding DNA: TGTGCCAGCTCAGCTACAGGGGATGCGAACACTGAAGCTTTCTTT. The encoded protein is CASSATGDANTEAFF. The V gene is TRBV18, the J gene TRBJ1-1, with 7 bases fitting TRBD1. Germline V gives CDR1 KGHSH, CDR2 LQKENI. J lost 1 base, V lost 5 bases, and 7 bases had no gene match. The CDR3 spans 15 residues.

This chain uses TRBV7-6 with TRBJ1-1, with D perhaps TRBD1 (6 bases). Trimming stripped 6 bases from V and 7 bases from J, with 18 bases between. This CDR3 has 14 amino acids. Looked up from germline, CDR1 is SGHVS and CDR2 is FNYEAQ. The CDR3 loop reads CASSYQTGTDEAFF. The CDR3 DNA follows: TGTGCCAGCAGTTACCAAACAGGGACGGATGAAGCTTTCTTT.

V usage is TRBV11-3 and J usage is TRBJ2-5; tentatively, D is TRBD2 (6 bases). Trimming shortened V by 10 bases and J by 9 bases, and 30 bases separated the two germline ends. Germline V gene lookup returns CDR1 SGHNT and CDR2 YENEEA. The CDR3 runs 16 residues. CDR3 sequence reads: CAISTVLGWGLGAQYF. CDR3 in DNA: TGTGCCATTTCGACTGTCCTCGGGTGGGGACTTGGGGCCCAGTACTTC.

This clone is a singleton in its sample. The chain joins TRBV12-5 to TRBJ2-1; weak D call: TRBD1 (5 bases). V was trimmed by 0 bases and J by 6 bases, leaving 15 bases between them. The CDR3 runs 16 residues. CDR1 LGHNT and CDR2 FRNRAP come from the germline V gene. The CDR3 region is CASGLVPLQGSNEQFF. DNA of the CDR3: TGTGCTAGTGGTTTGGTACCCCTGCAGGGTTCCAATGAGCAGTTCTTC.

This clone appeared a few times. The rearrangement uses TRBV6-5 and TRBJ1-1; D uncertain. This CDR3 contains 12 residues. V lost 5 bases and J lost 6, with 10 bases in between. Germline assignment: CDR1 MNHEY and CDR2 SVGAGI. As DNA, the CDR3 is TGTGCCAGCAGTGGAATGGGCGCTGAAGCTTTCTTT. This encodes CASSGMGAEAFF.

The chain recombines TRBV7-9 with TRBJ2-3; 8 bases are shared with TRBD2. This CDR3 comprises 17 residues. Per germline, CDR1 SEHNR and CDR2 FQNEAQ (reference sequence). Trimming cost V 1 base and J 0 bases; bases outside gene matches: 6. Written as DNA, the CDR3 is TGTGCCAGCAGCTTAGGGAATAGCGGGGCGAGCACAGATACGCAGTATTTT. As protein: CASSLGNSGASTDTQYF.

This clone was observed a few times. CDR3 bases: TGTGCCAGTAGTATAGACCATACAGGGGGTTATCAGCCCCAGCATTTT. Residues: CASSIDHTGGYQPQHF. The genes are TRBV19 and TRBJ1-5; 8 nucleotides agree with TRBD1. The germline V gene encodes CDR1 LNHDA and CDR2 SQIVND (reference sequence). Unmatched junction bases numbered 6, after V lost 0 bases and J lost 5 bases. The CDR3 is 16 residues long.

The chain has TRBV30 and TRBJ1-1; D gene ambiguous. V shed 0 bases and J shed 5 bases, with 10 bases lying between them. In germline, CDR1 is GTSNPN, CDR2 SVGIG (reference sequence). The CDR3 loop spans 13 amino acids. The CDR3 DNA follows: TGTGCCTGGAGTGTGTGGGAGAAAACTGAAGCTTTCTTT. This gives the protein CAWSVWEKTEAFF.

This chain joins TRBV14 and TRBJ2-3; TRBD1 matches 7 bases. The V gene end was trimmed by 0 bases and the J gene end by 6 bases; junction bases not matched to a gene: 12. Germline V CDR1 and CDR2: SGHDN, FVKESK. The CDR3 covers 17 residues. The CDR3 region is CASSQDRVGGRRDTQYF. CDR3 sequence (DNA): TGTGCCAGCAGCCAAGATAGGGTAGGGGGCAGGCGGGATACGCAGTATTTT. Using reference TRBV14 and TRBJ2-3 for the parts outside the CDR3, the full variable domain is EAGVTQFPSHSVIEKGQTVTLRCDPISGHDNLYWYRRVMGKEIKFLLHFVKESKQDESGMPNNRFLAERTGGTYSTLKVQPAELEDSGVYFCASSQDRVGGRRDTQYFGPGTRLTVL.

This clone was observed a few times. A junction end diverges from the germline sequence, so it may reflect a read error. The chain combines TRBV14 with TRBJ1-2, with no clear D. This CDR3 is 13 amino acids long. Per germline, CDR1 SGHDN and CDR2 FVKESK. DNA for the CDR3: TGTGCCAGCAGTCATGACCAGTGGAGTGGCTACCCCTTC. This gives the protein CASSHDQWSGYPF.

J is TRBJ1-2 and V is TRBV5-1; 7 bases align to TRBD1. After removal of 0 bases from V and 7 bases from J, the junction contained 15 bases not matched to a gene. Germline loops: CDR1 SGHRS, CDR2 YFSETQ. CDR3 length: 17 amino acids. The CDR3 loop is CASSLALIGTARGGYTF. The CDR3 coding sequence is TGCGCCAGCAGCTTGGCCCTAATCGGGACAGCCAGGGGTGGCTACACCTTC.

This clone was recorded a few times. This sequence joins TRBV5-6 and TRBJ2-1, with TRBD2 identical over 9 bases. Germline V gives CDR1 SGHDT, CDR2 YYEEEE. This CDR3 region has 15 residues. Trimming cost V 1 base and J 14 bases; bases outside gene matches: 13. The CDR3 bases are TGTGCCAGCAGCTTGTCTTATGCGGGAGGGAGGGGGGAGTTCTTC. Translated: CASSLSYAGGRGEFF.

The genes are TRBV9 and TRBJ2-3, with TRBD2 matching 8 bases. The CDR3 is 13 residues long. J lost 5 bases, V lost 2 bases, and 1 base had no gene match. The V gene's germline CDR1 is SGDLS and CDR2 YYNGEE. The CDR3 reads CASSVTSGDTQYF. The CDR3 coding sequence is TGTGCCAGCAGCGTCACTAGCGGAGATACGCAGTATTTT.

The rearrangement uses TRBV6-5 and TRBJ2-1; 9 bases align to TRBD1. The CDR3 has 14 residues. CDR1 MNHEY and CDR2 SVGAGI come from the germline V gene. Trimming cost V 6 bases and J 8 bases; bases outside gene matches: 8. CDR3 sequence: CASRTGQGWDEQFF. The CDR3 region has the DNA TGTGCCAGCAGGACCGGACAGGGGTGGGATGAGCAGTTCTTC.

The genes are TRBV6-1 and TRBJ2-3, with 7 nucleotides matching TRBD2. Germline CDR1 MNHNS, CDR2 SASEGT. The CDR3 is 15 amino acids. V was clipped by 6 bases and J by 7 bases; unmatched bases: 13. CDR3 nucleotides: TGTGCCAGCAGGGGAGGGGACGCCTTCCAAAATACGCAGTATTTT. The encoded protein is CASRGGDAFQNTQYF.

This clone was seen a few times. The rearrangement joins TRBV28 to TRBJ2-7; the match to TRBD2 covers 12 bases. The V gene end was trimmed by 6 bases and the J gene end by 2 bases; junction bases not matched to a gene: 11. Germline loops: CDR1 MDHEN, CDR2 SYDVKM. This CDR3 contains 17 residues. CDR3 sequence: CASRTPGRTSGTYEQYF. The CDR3, as DNA: TGTGCCAGCAGGACCCCGGGTCGGACTAGCGGGACCTACGAGCAGTACTTC.

The V call is TRBV5-8, the J call TRBJ2-7; TRBD1 matches at 7 bases. CDR1 is SGHTS, CDR2 YDEGEE, per germline. The V and J ends lost 4 bases and 4 bases, in that order; junction bases with no gene match: 11. This CDR3 is built from 15 residues. The CDR3 DNA follows: TGTGCCAGCAGCCGTCAGGGGGACAAGGAGTACGAGCAGTACTTC. As protein: CASSRQGDKEYEQYF.

This chain joins TRBV7-3 and TRBJ2-1; no firm D call. Germline CDR1 reads SGHTA; CDR2 reads FQGTGA. V lost 4 bases to trimming and J lost 6 bases, with 16 bases between them. The CDR3 consists of 15 residues. CDR3 sequence: CASSSQALTVNEQFF. CDR3 nucleotide sequence: TGTGCCAGCAGCTCCCAAGCCCTAACGGTCAATGAGCAGTTCTTC.

As to this clone: Because the CDR3 is missing its conserved closing phenylalanine or tryptophan, this is likely a read error. The J gene is TRBJ1-1, the V gene TRBV9; the D gene is possibly TRBD1 (5 bases). Germline values: CDR1 SGDLS, CDR2 YYNGEE. Deletions cut 9 bases from V and 1 base from J, with 13 bases between. This CDR3 region has 13 residues. The CDR3 region is CAIEETANTEAFL. The CDR3 DNA reads TGTGCCATCGAAGAGACAGCGAACACTGAAGCTTTCCTT.

A word on this clone: At one boundary the junction diverges from the germline segment, which might be a read error. The chain combines TRBV19 with TRBJ1-1; a possible D gene is TRBD1 (6 bases). The CDR3 length is 15 residues. CDR1 is LNHDA, CDR2 SQIVND, per germline (reference sequence). This chain's CDR3 is CASSIGGRMNPEAFF. The DNA of the CDR3 is TGTGCCAGTAGTATAGGGGGGCGGATGAACCCTGAAGCTTTCTTT.

The sample holds a few counts of this clone. V is TRBV7-2 and J is TRBJ1-2; the match to TRBD1 covers 9 bases. The CDR3 runs 14 residues. After removal of 2 bases from V and 8 bases from J, the junction contained 6 bases not matched to a gene. Germline V CDR1 and CDR2: SGHTA, FQGNSA. In nucleotides, the CDR3 is TGTGCCAGCAGCTTATCACAGGGGGCTCAGGGCTACACCTTC. Translated: CASSLSQGAQGYTF.

The genes are TRBV29-1 and TRBJ1-5; no reliable D call. From germline, CDR1 is SQVTM and CDR2 ANQGSEA. The ends were cut back, 1 base at V and 5 bases at J, with 9 bases in the middle. CDR3 size: 13 residues. As DNA, the CDR3 is TGCAGCGTTGAAGGTCCCGGTGATCAGCCCCAGCATTTT. Translation gives CSVEGPGDQPQHF.

This chain joins TRBV6-1 and TRBJ2-5; TRBD2 matches 11 bases. The J call may be faulty, since TRBJ2-7 better matches the DNA end. Germline lookup yields CDR1 MNHNS and CDR2 SASEGT. The CDR3 contains 17 residues. The CDR3 DNA reads as TGTGCCAGCAGGGAACTAGCGGGGGCCACCGCCTCCTACGAGCAGTACTTC. Translation gives CASRELAGATASYEQYF.